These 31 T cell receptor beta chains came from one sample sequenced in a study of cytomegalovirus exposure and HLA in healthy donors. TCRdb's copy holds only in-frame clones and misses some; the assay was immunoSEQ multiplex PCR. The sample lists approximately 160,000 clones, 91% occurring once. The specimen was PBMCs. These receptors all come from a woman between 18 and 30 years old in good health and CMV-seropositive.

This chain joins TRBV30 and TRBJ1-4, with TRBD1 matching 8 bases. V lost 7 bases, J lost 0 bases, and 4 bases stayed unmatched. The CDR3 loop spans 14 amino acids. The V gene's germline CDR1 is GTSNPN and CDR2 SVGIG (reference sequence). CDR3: CAYRGGSTNEKLFF. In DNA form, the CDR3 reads TGTGCCTACAGGGGGGGATCAACTAATGAAAAACTGTTTTTT.

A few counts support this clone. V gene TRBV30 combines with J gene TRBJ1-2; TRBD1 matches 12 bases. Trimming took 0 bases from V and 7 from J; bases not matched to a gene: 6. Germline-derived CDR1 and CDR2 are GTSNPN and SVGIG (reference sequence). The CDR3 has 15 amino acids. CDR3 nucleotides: TGTGCCTGGAGTGTACCGGGACAGGGGGCCAGTGGCTACACCTTC. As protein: CAWSVPGQGASGYTF.

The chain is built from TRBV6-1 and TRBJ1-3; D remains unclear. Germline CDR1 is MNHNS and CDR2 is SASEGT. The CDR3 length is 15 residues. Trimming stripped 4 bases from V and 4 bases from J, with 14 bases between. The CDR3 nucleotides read TGTGCCAGCAGTGGGCAATTGACGGGGGGAAACACCATATATTTT. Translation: CASSGQLTGGNTIYF.

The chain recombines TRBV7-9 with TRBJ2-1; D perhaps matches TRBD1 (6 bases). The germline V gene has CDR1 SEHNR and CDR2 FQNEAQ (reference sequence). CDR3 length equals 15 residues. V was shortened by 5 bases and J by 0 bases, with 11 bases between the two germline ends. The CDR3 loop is CASSRRDNSYNEQFF. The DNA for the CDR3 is TGTGCCAGCAGCCGCCGGGACAACTCCTACAATGAGCAGTTCTTC.

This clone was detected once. The CDR3: CTSSDDGDTEAFF. CDR3 bases: TGCACCAGCAGTGACGACGGGGACACTGAAGCTTTCTTT. This sequence joins TRBV1 and TRBJ1-1. TRBV1 is reported as a pseudogene. This CDR3 contains 13 residues.

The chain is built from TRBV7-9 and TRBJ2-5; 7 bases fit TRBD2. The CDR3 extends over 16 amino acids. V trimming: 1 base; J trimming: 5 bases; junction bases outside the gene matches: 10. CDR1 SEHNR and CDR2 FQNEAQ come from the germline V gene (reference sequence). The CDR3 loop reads CASSLVRGLVTETQYF. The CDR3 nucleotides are TGTGCCAGCAGCTTAGTCCGAGGACTAGTCACTGAGACCCAGTACTTC. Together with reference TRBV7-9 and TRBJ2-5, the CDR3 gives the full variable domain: DTGVSQNPRHKITKRGQNVTFRCDPISEHNRLYWYRQTLGQGPEFLTYFQNEAQLEKSRLLSDRFSAERPKGSFSTLEIQRTEQGDSAMYLCASSLVRGLVTETQYFGPGTRLLVL.

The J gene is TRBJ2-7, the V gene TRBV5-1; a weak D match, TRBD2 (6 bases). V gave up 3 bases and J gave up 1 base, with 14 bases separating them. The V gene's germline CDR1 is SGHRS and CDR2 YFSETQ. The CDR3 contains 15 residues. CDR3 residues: CASSWRVGGSYEQYF. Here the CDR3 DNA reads TGCGCCAGCAGCTGGAGGGTTGGGGGATCCTACGAGCAGTACTTC. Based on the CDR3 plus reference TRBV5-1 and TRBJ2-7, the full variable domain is KAGVTQTPRYLIKTRGQQVTLSCSPISGHRSVSWYQQTPGQGLQFLFEYFSETQRNKGNFPGRFSGRQFSNSRSEMNVSTLELGDSALYLCASSWRVGGSYEQYFGPGTRLTVT.

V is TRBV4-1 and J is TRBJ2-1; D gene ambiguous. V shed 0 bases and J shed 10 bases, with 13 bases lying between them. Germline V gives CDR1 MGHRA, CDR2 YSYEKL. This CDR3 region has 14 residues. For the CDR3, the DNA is TGCGCCAGCAGCCAAGAGGTTAGTTTCTTAGAGCAGTTCTTC. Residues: CASSQEVSFLEQFF.

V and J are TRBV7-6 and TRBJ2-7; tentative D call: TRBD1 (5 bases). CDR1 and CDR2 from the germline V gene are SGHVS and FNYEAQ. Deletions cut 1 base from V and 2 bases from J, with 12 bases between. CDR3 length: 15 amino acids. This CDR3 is CASSLEAGITYEQYF. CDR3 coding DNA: TGTGCCAGCAGCTTAGAGGCAGGGATTACCTACGAGCAGTACTTC.

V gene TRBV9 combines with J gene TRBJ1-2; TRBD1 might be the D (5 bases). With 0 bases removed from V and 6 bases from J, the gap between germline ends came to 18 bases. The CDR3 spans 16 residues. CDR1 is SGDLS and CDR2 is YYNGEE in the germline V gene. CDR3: CASSVGVVGGSDGYTF. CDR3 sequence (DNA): TGTGCCAGCAGCGTAGGTGTCGTCGGGGGGTCGGATGGCTACACCTTC.

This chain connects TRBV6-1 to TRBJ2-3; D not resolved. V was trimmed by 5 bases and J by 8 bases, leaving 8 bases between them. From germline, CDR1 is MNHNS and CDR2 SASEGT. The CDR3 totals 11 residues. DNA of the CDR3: TGTGCCAGCAGTCCCCGTTCTACGCAGTATTTT. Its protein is CASSPRSTQYF.

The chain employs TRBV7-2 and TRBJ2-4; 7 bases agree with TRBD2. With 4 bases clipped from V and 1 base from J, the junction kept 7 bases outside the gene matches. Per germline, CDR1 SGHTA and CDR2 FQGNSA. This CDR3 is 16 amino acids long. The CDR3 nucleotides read TGTGCCAGCAGCTCCCTACTAGCGCCCGCCAAAAACATTCAGTACTTC. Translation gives CASSSLLAPAKNIQYF.

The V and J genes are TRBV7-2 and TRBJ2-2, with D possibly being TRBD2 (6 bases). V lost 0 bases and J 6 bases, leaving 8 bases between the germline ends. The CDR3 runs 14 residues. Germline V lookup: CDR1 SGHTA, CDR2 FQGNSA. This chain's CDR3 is CASSLAGGAGELFF. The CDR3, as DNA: TGTGCCAGCAGCTTAGCGGGGGGTGCCGGGGAGCTGTTTTTT.

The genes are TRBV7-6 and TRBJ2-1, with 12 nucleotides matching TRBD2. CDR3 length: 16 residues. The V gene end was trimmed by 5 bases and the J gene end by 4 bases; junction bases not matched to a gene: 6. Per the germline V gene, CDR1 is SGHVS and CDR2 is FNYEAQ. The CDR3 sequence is CASSPRTSGDYNEQFF. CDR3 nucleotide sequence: TGTGCCAGCAGCCCGAGGACTAGCGGGGATTACAATGAGCAGTTCTTC.

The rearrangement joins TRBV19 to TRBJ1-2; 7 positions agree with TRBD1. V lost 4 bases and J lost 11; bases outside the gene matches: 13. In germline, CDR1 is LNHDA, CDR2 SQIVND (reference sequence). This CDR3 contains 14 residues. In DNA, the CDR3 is TGTGCCAGTAGTAATCCGGGACAGCTCCTTCTATACACCTTC. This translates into CASSNPGQLLLYTF. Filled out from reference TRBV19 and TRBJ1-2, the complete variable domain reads DGGITQSPKYLFRKEGQNVTLSCEQNLNHDAMYWYRQDPGQGLRLIYYSQIVNDFQKGDIAEGYSVSREKKESFPLTVTSAQKNPTAFYLCASSNPGQLLLYTFGSGTRLTVV.

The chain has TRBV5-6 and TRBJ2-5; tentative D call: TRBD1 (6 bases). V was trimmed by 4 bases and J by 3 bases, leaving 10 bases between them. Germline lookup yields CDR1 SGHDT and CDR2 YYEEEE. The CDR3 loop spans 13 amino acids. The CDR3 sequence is CASSLGTKETQYF. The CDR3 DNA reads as TGTGCCAGCAGCCTCGGGACAAAAGAGACCCAGTACTTC.

The CDR3 spells CATVGHLNTGELFF. CDR3 DNA sequence: TGTGCCACCGTAGGACACTTGAACACCGGGGAGCTGTTTTTT. The chain couples TRBV15 to TRBJ2-2; D possibly corresponds to TRBD1 (5 bases). CDR1 and CDR2 from the germline V gene are LNHNV and YYDKDF (reference sequence). The CDR3 spans 14 residues. The V end was cut by 8 bases, the J end by 1 base, with 11 bases between.

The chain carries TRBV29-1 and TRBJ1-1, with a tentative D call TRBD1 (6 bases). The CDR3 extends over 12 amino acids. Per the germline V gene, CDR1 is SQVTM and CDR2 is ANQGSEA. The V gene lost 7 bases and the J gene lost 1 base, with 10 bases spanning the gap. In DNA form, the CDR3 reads TGCAGCGGTTCCAGGGGGAACACTGAAGCTTTCTTT. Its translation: CSGSRGNTEAFF.

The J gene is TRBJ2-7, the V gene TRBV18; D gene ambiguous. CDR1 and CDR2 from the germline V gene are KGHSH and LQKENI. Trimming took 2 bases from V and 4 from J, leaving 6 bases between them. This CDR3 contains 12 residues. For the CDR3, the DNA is TGTGCCAGCTCACCAGAGATTTACGAGCAGTACTTC. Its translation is CASSPEIYEQYF.

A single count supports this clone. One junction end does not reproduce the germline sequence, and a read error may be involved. The CDR3 region has the DNA TGTGCCAGCAGTCACTCCTCAGAAGGGGACACCATATATTTT. This encodes CASSHSSEGDTIYF. V is TRBV6-5 and J is TRBJ1-3, with D perhaps matching TRBD1 (5 bases). The CDR3 covers 14 residues. In germline, CDR1 is MNHEY, CDR2 SVGAGI.

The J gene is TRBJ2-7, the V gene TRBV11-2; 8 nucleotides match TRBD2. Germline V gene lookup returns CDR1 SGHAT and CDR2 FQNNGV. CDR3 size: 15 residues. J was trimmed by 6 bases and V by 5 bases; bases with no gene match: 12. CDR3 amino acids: CASSPHSAAGGEQYF. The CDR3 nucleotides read TGTGCCAGCAGCCCCCACAGCGCGGCGGGAGGCGAGCAGTACTTC.

CDR3 nucleotides: TGTGCCAGCAGCTTAGCGGGAGGGAACACCGGGGAGCTGTTTTTT. Protein product: CASSLAGGNTGELFF. The chain links TRBV7-6 to TRBJ2-2, with D tentatively TRBD2 (6 bases). The germline CDR1 and CDR2 sequences are SGHVS and FNYEAQ. The V end lost 0 bases, the J end lost 1 base, and 6 bases lay between the germline ends. This CDR3 has 15 amino acids.

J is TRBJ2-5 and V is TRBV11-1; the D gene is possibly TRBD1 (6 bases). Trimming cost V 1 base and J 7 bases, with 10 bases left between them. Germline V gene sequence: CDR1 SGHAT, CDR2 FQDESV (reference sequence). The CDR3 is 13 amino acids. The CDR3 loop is CASSLGLQGTQYF. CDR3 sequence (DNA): TGTGCCAGCAGCTTAGGGTTACAGGGGACCCAGTACTTC.

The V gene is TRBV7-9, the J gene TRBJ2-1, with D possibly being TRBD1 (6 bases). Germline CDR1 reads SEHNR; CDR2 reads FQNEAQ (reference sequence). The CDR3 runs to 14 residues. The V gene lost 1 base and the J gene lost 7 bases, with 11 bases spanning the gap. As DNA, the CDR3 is TGTGCCAGCAGCTTAGTCGTACAGGGAAATGAGCAGTTCTTC. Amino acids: CASSLVVQGNEQFF.

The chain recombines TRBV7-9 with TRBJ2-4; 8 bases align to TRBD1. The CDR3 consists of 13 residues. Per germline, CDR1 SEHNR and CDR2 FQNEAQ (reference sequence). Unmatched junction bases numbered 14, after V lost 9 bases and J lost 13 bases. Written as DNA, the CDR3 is TGTGCCAGTGCGCAGGGGGCGATGGCAGGCCAGTACTTC. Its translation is CASAQGAMAGQYF.

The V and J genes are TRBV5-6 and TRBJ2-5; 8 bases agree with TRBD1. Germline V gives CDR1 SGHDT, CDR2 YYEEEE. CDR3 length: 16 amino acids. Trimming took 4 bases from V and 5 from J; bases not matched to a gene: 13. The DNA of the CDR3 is TGTGCCAGCAGCCTCCTAAAATCAGGGGGCCGGGAGACCCAGTACTTC. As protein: CASSLLKSGGRETQYF.

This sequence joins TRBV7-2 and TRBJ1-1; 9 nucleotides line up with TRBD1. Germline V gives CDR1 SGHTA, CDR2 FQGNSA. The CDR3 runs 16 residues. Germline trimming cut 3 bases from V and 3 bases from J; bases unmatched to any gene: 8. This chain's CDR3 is CASSFTGGAPYTEAFF. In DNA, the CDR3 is TGTGCCAGCAGCTTTACAGGGGGCGCCCCGTACACTGAAGCTTTCTTT.

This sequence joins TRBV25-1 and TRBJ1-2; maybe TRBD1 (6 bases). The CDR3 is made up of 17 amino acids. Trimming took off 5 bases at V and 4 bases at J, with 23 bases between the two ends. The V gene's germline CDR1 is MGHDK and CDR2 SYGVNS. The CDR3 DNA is TGTGCCAGCAGTCCAGTAATAGGGGCCAGGGGAATCTATGGCTACACCTTC. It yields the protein CASSPVIGARGIYGYTF.

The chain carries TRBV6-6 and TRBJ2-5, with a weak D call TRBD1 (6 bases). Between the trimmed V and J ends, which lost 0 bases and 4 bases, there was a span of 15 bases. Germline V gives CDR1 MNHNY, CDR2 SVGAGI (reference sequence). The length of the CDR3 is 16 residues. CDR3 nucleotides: TGTGCCAGCAGTTACTCGTCGAAAGGGGGTAGAGAGACCCAGTACTTC. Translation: CASSYSSKGGRETQYF.

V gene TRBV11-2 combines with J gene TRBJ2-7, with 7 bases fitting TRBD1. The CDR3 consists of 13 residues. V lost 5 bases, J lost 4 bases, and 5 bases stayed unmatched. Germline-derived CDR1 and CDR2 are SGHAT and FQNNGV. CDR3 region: CASSGYRGYEQYF. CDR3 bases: TGTGCCAGCAGCGGATACAGGGGTTACGAGCAGTACTTC.

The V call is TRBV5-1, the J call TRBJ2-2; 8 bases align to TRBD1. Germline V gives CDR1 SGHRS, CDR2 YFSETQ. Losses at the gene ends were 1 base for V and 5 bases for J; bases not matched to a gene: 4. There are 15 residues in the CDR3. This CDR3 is CASSLQGAETGELFF. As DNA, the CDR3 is TGCGCCAGCAGCTTGCAGGGGGCCGAAACCGGGGAGCTGTTTTTT. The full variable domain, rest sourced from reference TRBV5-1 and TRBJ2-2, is KAGVTQTPRYLIKTRGQQVTLSCSPISGHRSVSWYQQTPGQGLQFLFEYFSETQRNKGNFPGRFSGRQFSNSRSEMNVSTLELGDSALYLCASSLQGAETGELFFGEGSRLTVL.